The 13 T cell receptor beta chains below all came from one sample that was sequenced in a study of sequential checkpoint blockade in melanoma (dated by TCRdb to between 2017 and 2020). Receptor libraries were prepared by the immunoSEQ multiplex PCR assay. Drawn from immuneACCESS, this table holds only the in-frame rearrangements with V and J called that TCRdb kept. Clones are partly lost; checked studies trace under half to an unresolved V gene and leave the rest unexplained. This sample lists about 5,700 clones; 70% to 90% were detected once. The ten largest clones represent more than 7% of the sample. What this sample's treatment or condition label stands for: randomized to nivolumab then ipilimumab (arm A) or the reverse (arm B). The sequences come from CD8+ T cells sorted from blood (inferred from file names), collected from a patient given nivolumab and ipilimumab in sequence. The receptor set was obtained from a human donor with melanoma.

V is TRBV7-9 and J is TRBJ2-3; the match to TRBD1 covers 10 bases. The CDR3 covers 18 residues. Per germline, CDR1 SEHNR and CDR2 FQNEAQ (reference sequence). V shed 7 bases, J shed 2 bases, and the junction held 15 bases outside the gene matches. The CDR3, as DNA: TGTGCCAGCACCCCCACGCGGCGACAGGGGGCGCTCACAGATACGCAGTATTTT. It specifies CASTPTRRQGALTDTQYF.

The chain has TRBV7-9 and TRBJ2-7, with D hard to call. CDR1 and CDR2 from the germline V gene are SEHNR and FQNEAQ (reference sequence). Trimming removed 5 bases at V and 0 bases at J, with 11 bases between. This CDR3 is built from 14 residues. The CDR3 protein is CASSALLSSYEQYF. Written as DNA, the CDR3 is TGTGCCAGCAGCGCTCTTTTGAGCTCCTACGAGCAGTACTTC.

This clone was picked up a small number of times. The J gene is TRBJ2-1, the V gene TRBV30; unclear D gene. Between the trimmed V and J ends, which lost 1 base and 6 bases, there was a span of 4 bases. Germline V CDR1 and CDR2: GTSNPN, SVGIG (reference sequence). The CDR3 contains 11 residues. The CDR3 nucleotides read TGTGCCTGGAGTGGAGTCAATGAGCAGTTCTTC. Translated: CAWSGVNEQFF.

The table lists this clone with a few counts. The V call is TRBV10-1, the J call TRBJ1-2, with a weak D call TRBD1 (5 bases). The CDR3 has 14 amino acids. Germline V lookup: CDR1 WNHNN, CDR2 SYGVQD (reference sequence). Trimming cost V 3 bases and J 4 bases, with 12 bases left between them. This chain's CDR3 is CASSDPGGGYGYTF. As DNA, the CDR3 is TGCGCCAGCAGTGACCCGGGGGGAGGCTATGGCTACACCTTC.

The chain recombines TRBV5-8 with TRBJ2-4; D is undetermined. The CDR3 consists of 17 residues. CDR1 is SGHTS, CDR2 YDEGEE, per germline. Trimming left V 1 base short and J 0 bases short, with 14 bases between. CDR3 coding DNA: TGTGCCAGCAGCTTGCGAGGATTCGGTGTAGCCAAAAACATTCAGTACTTC. Translated: CASSLRGFGVAKNIQYF.

The V gene is TRBV27, the J gene TRBJ2-7, with D perhaps TRBD2 (5 bases). V was pared by 0 bases and J by 1 base, with 13 bases between. The germline V gene encodes CDR1 MNHEY and CDR2 SMNVEV (reference sequence). The length of the CDR3 is 16 residues. CDR3 nucleotide sequence: TGTGCCAGCAGTTTATCCCCGGGATTAAGTTCCTACGAGCAGTACTTC. Amino acids: CASSLSPGLSSYEQYF.

CDR3 nucleotide sequence: TGTGCCAGCAGCGTAGGGCAGGGGGCGATATACAATGAGCAGTTCTTC. Protein sequence: CASSVGQGAIYNEQFF. V usage is TRBV9 and J usage is TRBJ2-1; 8 bases are shared with TRBD1. V gave up 0 bases and J gave up 4 bases; unmatched junction bases: 6. CDR1 and CDR2 from the germline V gene are SGDLS and YYNGEE. CDR3 length equals 16 residues.

The J gene is TRBJ2-1, the V gene TRBV18, with 7 nucleotides matching TRBD1. Looked up from germline, CDR1 is KGHSH and CDR2 is LQKENI. J was trimmed by 6 bases and V by 8 bases; bases with no gene match: 10. This CDR3 contains 14 residues. The CDR3: CASQRQPGGNEQFF. CDR3 sequence (DNA): TGTGCCAGCCAGCGGCAGCCAGGGGGCAATGAGCAGTTCTTC. The whole variable domain, remainder taken from reference TRBV18 and TRBJ2-1, is NAGVMQNPRHLVRRRGQEARLRCSPMKGHSHVYWYRQLPEEGLKFMVYLQKENIIDESGMPKERFSAEFPKEGPSILRIQQVVRGDSAAYFCASQRQPGGNEQFFGPGTRLTVL.

J is TRBJ2-7 and V is TRBV7-9; D is unclear. CDR1 SEHNR and CDR2 FQNEAQ come from the germline V gene (reference sequence). The length of the CDR3 is 12 residues. The ends were cut back, 2 bases at V and 4 bases at J, with 6 bases in the middle. The DNA of the CDR3 is TGTGCCAGCAGCTTAAAGCCTTACGAGCAGTACTTC. This sequence encodes CASSLKPYEQYF.

The V and J genes are TRBV28 and TRBJ2-7; 7 nucleotides match TRBD1. The CDR3 covers 13 residues. The J segment lost 6 bases and the V segment lost 7 bases, leaving 9 bases of the junction unmatched. Germline V gene lookup returns CDR1 MDHEN and CDR2 SYDVKM. CDR3 DNA: TGTGCCAGCAATGAGGGGGCAGGAGGCGAGCAGTACTTC. Translation gives CASNEGAGGEQYF.

The V gene is TRBV27, the J gene TRBJ2-3; the D gene is possibly TRBD2 (6 bases). CDR1 MNHEY and CDR2 SMNVEV come from the germline V gene (reference sequence). The CDR3 sequence is 13 residues long. The V end was cut by 4 bases, the J end by 4 bases, with 9 bases between. The CDR3 sequence is CASSWRDADTQYF. The CDR3 coding sequence is TGTGCCAGCAGTTGGAGGGACGCAGATACGCAGTATTTT.

This chain joins TRBV4-1 and TRBJ2-7; 7 bases fit TRBD1. With V trimmed by 0 bases and J by 9 bases, 8 bases remained unmatched. CDR1 and CDR2 from the germline V gene are MGHRA and YSYEKL. The CDR3 is 14 amino acids. The CDR3 region is CASSQDHRGMMQYF. CDR3 DNA: TGCGCCAGCAGCCAAGATCACAGGGGTATGATGCAGTACTTC.

This chain uses TRBV27 with TRBJ2-3, with TRBD1 as a possible D gene (6 bases). V lost 2 bases, J lost 0 bases, and 9 bases lay in between. The CDR3 is 15 residues long. Germline V gives CDR1 MNHEY, CDR2 SMNVEV (reference sequence). CDR3 protein: CASSLRTASTDTQYF. In nucleotides, the CDR3 is TGTGCCAGCAGTTTACGGACAGCTAGCACAGATACGCAGTATTTT.